This T cell receptor (beta chain) was recovered during a study of control samples from healthy donors and cancer patients. Details on this clone: This same CDR3 is encoded by further DNA sequences in the sample.

The data were produced by immunoSEQ multiplex PCR, yet TCRdb's version contains in-frame clones alone and is incomplete. The sample includes about 160,000 clones, 80% to 95% of them seen just once. This receptor was obtained from a woman in her twenties or thirties in good health. The sample consisted of blood.

The CDR3 region has the DNA TGTGCCAGCAGTTACTCAGGGGTCACCGGGGAGCTGTTTTTT. This encodes CASSYSGVTGELFF. The chain joins TRBV6-5 to TRBJ2-2; TRBD1 is a possible D gene (5 bases). CDR1 and CDR2 (germline): MNHEY, SVGAGI. The length of the CDR3 is 14 residues. Trimming removed 0 bases from V and 4 bases from J, with 6 bases in between.